Listed below are T cell receptor beta chains from one sample, sequenced in a study of cytomegalovirus exposure and HLA in healthy donors. Only in-frame clones appear in the TCRdb table, and some are missing; sequencing was by immunoSEQ multiplex PCR. This sample has about 160,000 clones, with about three quarters found just once. Sequencing input: PBMCs. These receptors were obtained from a woman between 45 and 60 years old in good health and CMV-seropositive. Both conserved end residues are part of each CDR3. Each record gives: D gene, V gene, clone size, CDR3 length, J gene, CDR3 protein, CDR3 DNA. A D gene is named only where the DNA matches it firmly. The size entry is marked missing in some rows and otherwise reads once, few, many or a size class.

d_gene: TRBD1
v_gene: TRBV19
abundance: NA
len: 14
j_gene: TRBJ2-5
CDR3aa: CASSMDRGRETQYF
CDR3nt: TGTGCCAGTAGCATGGACAGGGGGAGGGAGACCCAGTACTTC

d_gene: NA
v_gene: TRBV18
abundance: NA
len: 17
j_gene: TRBJ2-1
CDR3aa: CASSPYRETFSGDEQFF
CDR3nt: TGTGCCAGCTCACCCTACAGGGAGACGTTTAGTGGGGATGAGCAGTTCTTC

d_gene: TRBD2
v_gene: TRBV10-3
abundance: NA
len: 17
j_gene: TRBJ2-2
CDR3aa: CAISVSGTSGRSGELFF
CDR3nt: TGTGCCATCAGTGTTTCTGGGACTAGCGGGAGGTCCGGGGAGCTGTTTTTT

d_gene: NA
v_gene: TRBV28
abundance: NA
len: 13
j_gene: TRBJ1-2
CDR3aa: CASRTPTTHGYTF
CDR3nt: TGTGCCAGCAGGACACCCACCACCCATGGCTACACCTTC

d_gene: NA
v_gene: TRBV1
abundance: NA
len: 15
j_gene: TRBJ1-6
CDR3aa: CTSSQGTKYNSPLHF
CDR3nt: TGCACCAGCAGCCAAGGGACAAAATATAATTCACCCCTCCACTTT

d_gene: NA
v_gene: TRBV5-5
abundance: NA
len: 16
j_gene: TRBJ1-2
CDR3aa: CASSLSTGSGHYGYTF
CDR3nt: TGTGCCAGCAGCTTATCAACAGGGTCGGGTCACTATGGCTACACCTTC

d_gene: NA
v_gene: TRBV19
abundance: NA
len: 13
j_gene: TRBJ2-5
CDR3aa: CASSKPNQETQYF
CDR3nt: TGTGCCAGTAGTAAGCCCAACCAAGAGACCCAGTACTTC

d_gene: NA
v_gene: TRBV7-9
abundance: NA
len: 15
j_gene: TRBJ2-7
CDR3aa: CASSLSGGYIYEQYF
CDR3nt: TGTGCCAGCAGCTTATCGGGGGGCTATATTTACGAGCAGTACTTC

d_gene: NA
v_gene: TRBV12-5
abundance: NA
len: 13
j_gene: TRBJ2-5
CDR3aa: CASGLTGTETQYF
CDR3nt: TGTGCTAGTGGTTTGACAGGGACGGAGACCCAGTACTTC

d_gene: NA
v_gene: TRBV6-1
abundance: NA
len: 17
j_gene: TRBJ2-1
CDR3aa: CASSESAIAVNDNEQFF
CDR3nt: TGTGCCAGCAGTGAATCGGCTATAGCGGTCAACGACAATGAGCAGTTCTTC

d_gene: NA
v_gene: TRBV19
abundance: NA
len: 15
j_gene: TRBJ2-7
CDR3aa: CASTERQAEPYEQYF
CDR3nt: TGTGCCAGTACCGAAAGACAGGCGGAGCCCTACGAGCAGTACTTC

d_gene: NA
v_gene: TRBV6-1
abundance: NA
len: 17
j_gene: TRBJ2-7
CDR3aa: CASSETGHFEGPYEQYF
CDR3nt: TGTGCCAGCAGTGAAACCGGACATTTCGAAGGCCCCTACGAGCAGTACTTC

d_gene: TRBD2
v_gene: TRBV4-1
abundance: NA
len: 14
j_gene: TRBJ2-7
CDR3aa: CASSQGGSPYEQYF
CDR3nt: TGCGCCAGCAGCCAGGGCGGGAGCCCCTACGAGCAGTACTTC

d_gene: TRBD1
v_gene: TRBV5-1
abundance: NA
len: 15
j_gene: TRBJ2-3
CDR3aa: CASSLAQGAADTQYF
CDR3nt: TGCGCCAGCAGCTTGGCACAGGGGGCCGCAGATACGCAGTATTTT

d_gene: NA
v_gene: TRBV7-2
abundance: NA
len: 14
j_gene: TRBJ2-1
CDR3aa: CASSLVQGVNEQFF
CDR3nt: TGTGCCAGCAGCTTGGTACAGGGCGTCAATGAGCAGTTCTTC

d_gene: NA
v_gene: TRBV18
abundance: NA
len: 13
j_gene: TRBJ1-1
CDR3aa: CASSPFRDTEAFF
CDR3nt: TGTGCCAGCTCACCTTTTCGGGACACTGAAGCTTTCTTT

d_gene: TRBD2
v_gene: TRBV4-3
abundance: NA
len: 12
j_gene: TRBJ2-7
CDR3aa: CASSLGGYEQYF
CDR3nt: TGCGCCAGCAGCCTGGGGGGGTACGAGCAGTACTTC

d_gene: NA
v_gene: TRBV6-5
abundance: NA
len: 12
j_gene: TRBJ2-7
CDR3aa: CASTGNGYEQYF
CDR3nt: TGTGCCAGCACGGGGAACGGGTACGAGCAGTACTTC

d_gene: NA
v_gene: TRBV10-2
abundance: NA
len: 13
j_gene: TRBJ2-7
CDR3aa: CASRPFRGAEQYF
CDR3nt: TGCGCCAGCAGACCTTTTCGGGGTGCCGAGCAGTACTTC

d_gene: NA
v_gene: TRBV6-5
abundance: NA
len: 15
j_gene: TRBJ2-5
CDR3aa: CAGSYSTGGWETQYF
CDR3nt: TGTGCCGGCAGTTACTCGACGGGCGGGTGGGAGACCCAGTACTTC

d_gene: NA
v_gene: TRBV28
abundance: NA
len: 13
j_gene: TRBJ1-2
CDR3aa: CASSFGQVYGYTF
CDR3nt: TGTGCCAGCAGTTTCGGCCAGGTCTATGGCTACACCTTC

d_gene: TRBD2
v_gene: TRBV4-2
abundance: NA
len: 16
j_gene: TRBJ2-3
CDR3aa: CASSQGGLAGADTQYF
CDR3nt: TGTGCCAGCAGCCAAGGCGGACTAGCGGGAGCAGATACGCAGTATTTT

d_gene: NA
v_gene: TRBV7-7
abundance: NA
len: 18
j_gene: TRBJ2-7
CDR3aa: CASSLVGVDKAGEYEQYF
CDR3nt: TGTGCTAGCAGCTTAGTAGGGGTGGACAAGGCAGGGGAATACGAGCAGTACTTC

d_gene: NA
v_gene: TRBV7-3
abundance: NA
len: 15
j_gene: TRBJ2-1
CDR3aa: CASSLMGQAGDEQFF
CDR3nt: TGTGCCAGCAGCTTAATGGGGCAGGCTGGGGATGAGCAGTTCTTC

d_gene: NA
v_gene: TRBV7-7
abundance: NA
len: 15
j_gene: TRBJ1-2
CDR3aa: CASSSSTRWRYGYTF
CDR3nt: TGTGCTAGCAGCTCCTCGACCCGTTGGCGGTATGGCTACACCTTC

d_gene: NA
v_gene: TRBV5-5
abundance: NA
len: 16
j_gene: TRBJ2-2
CDR3aa: CASSQRAQGATGELFF
CDR3nt: TGTGCCAGCAGCCAACGAGCCCAAGGAGCCACCGGGGAGCTGTTTTTT

d_gene: NA
v_gene: TRBV7-9
abundance: NA
len: 15
j_gene: TRBJ2-5
CDR3aa: CASSFLGRRQGTQYF
CDR3nt: TGTGCCAGCAGCTTCCTCGGGAGACGTCAAGGGACCCAGTACTTC

d_gene: NA
v_gene: TRBV29-1
abundance: NA
len: 13
j_gene: TRBJ2-1
CDR3aa: CSVAIGKRDEQFF
CDR3nt: TGCAGCGTTGCTATCGGTAAGCGTGATGAGCAGTTCTTC

d_gene: NA
v_gene: TRBV27
abundance: NA
len: 15
j_gene: TRBJ2-5
CDR3aa: CASSPLSTSRETQYF
CDR3nt: TGTGCCAGCAGTCCGCTCTCAACTAGCAGGGAGACCCAGTACTTC

d_gene: TRBD1
v_gene: TRBV2
abundance: NA
len: 15
j_gene: TRBJ1-5
CDR3aa: CASSEMGQDNQPQHF
CDR3nt: TGTGCCAGCAGTGAGATGGGACAGGACAATCAGCCCCAGCATTTT

d_gene: NA
v_gene: TRBV2
abundance: NA
len: 15
j_gene: TRBJ1-5
CDR3aa: CASSADTQINQPQHF
CDR3nt: TGTGCCAGCAGTGCCGACACCCAAATCAATCAGCCCCAGCATTTT

d_gene: NA
v_gene: TRBV9
abundance: NA
len: 16
j_gene: TRBJ2-1
CDR3aa: CASSVGQRTSYNEQFF
CDR3nt: TGTGCCAGCAGCGTAGGACAGAGAACCTCCTACAATGAGCAGTTCTTC

d_gene: NA
v_gene: TRBV4-1
abundance: NA
len: 11
j_gene: TRBJ2-1
CDR3aa: CASSQGREQFF
CDR3nt: TGCGCCAGCAGCCAAGGGCGGGAGCAGTTCTTC

d_gene: NA
v_gene: TRBV10-2
abundance: NA
len: 13
j_gene: TRBJ1-1
CDR3aa: CASRQVVNTEAFF
CDR3nt: TGCGCCAGCAGGCAGGTCGTGAACACTGAAGCTTTCTTT

d_gene: NA
v_gene: TRBV28
abundance: NA
len: 15
j_gene: TRBJ1-2
CDR3aa: CASSTRRGRNYGYTF
CDR3nt: TGTGCCAGCAGTACCCGAAGGGGTAGGAACTATGGCTACACCTTC

d_gene: TRBD1
v_gene: TRBV7-2
abundance: NA
len: 16
j_gene: TRBJ2-1
CDR3aa: CASSLRGGWEYNEQFF
CDR3nt: TGTGCCAGCAGCCTTAGAGGGGGCTGGGAATACAATGAGCAGTTCTTC

d_gene: NA
v_gene: TRBV10-1
abundance: NA
len: 18
j_gene: TRBJ2-1
CDR3aa: CASSDLYLTGLGDNEQFF
CDR3nt: TGCGCCAGCAGTGACCTCTACTTGACAGGCCTAGGTGACAATGAGCAGTTCTTC

d_gene: TRBD1
v_gene: TRBV27
abundance: few
len: 15
j_gene: TRBJ1-1
CDR3aa: CASSPLQGAKTEAFF
CDR3nt: TGTGCCAGCAGTCCCCTTCAGGGGGCGAAGACTGAAGCTTTCTTT

d_gene: TRBD2
v_gene: TRBV5-1
abundance: NA
len: 17
j_gene: TRBJ2-3
CDR3aa: CASSTQTSGGRTDTQYF
CDR3nt: TGCGCCAGCAGCACACAGACTAGCGGGGGCCGCACAGATACGCAGTATTTT

d_gene: NA
v_gene: TRBV6-6
abundance: NA
len: 14
j_gene: TRBJ2-7
CDR3aa: CASSQGTGSYEQYF
CDR3nt: TGTGCCAGCAGTCAAGGGACTGGCTCCTACGAGCAGTACTTC

d_gene: TRBD2
v_gene: TRBV4-1
abundance: NA
len: 17
j_gene: TRBJ2-1
CDR3aa: CASSQPGGKKVYNEQFF
CDR3nt: TGCGCCAGCAGCCAACCGGGAGGGAAGAAGGTATACAATGAGCAGTTCTTC

d_gene: NA
v_gene: TRBV7-8
abundance: few
len: 13
j_gene: TRBJ1-3
CDR3aa: CASSSSSGNTIYF
CDR3nt: TGTGCCAGCAGCTCGTCCTCTGGAAACACCATATATTTT

d_gene: TRBD1
v_gene: TRBV6-5
abundance: NA
len: 13
j_gene: TRBJ1-1
CDR3aa: CASSYLQGAEAFF
CDR3nt: TGTGCCAGCAGTTACCTTCAGGGGGCAGAAGCTTTCTTT

d_gene: NA
v_gene: TRBV11-2
abundance: NA
len: 12
j_gene: TRBJ2-3
CDR3aa: CASSQRVDTQYF
CDR3nt: TGTGCCAGCAGCCAGCGGGTAGATACGCAGTATTTT

d_gene: TRBD1
v_gene: TRBV7-9
abundance: NA
len: 12
j_gene: TRBJ2-7
CDR3aa: CASSWAGGEQYF
CDR3nt: TGTGCCAGCAGCTGGGCAGGGGGCGAGCAGTACTTC

d_gene: TRBD2
v_gene: TRBV10-3
abundance: NA
len: 14
j_gene: TRBJ2-1
CDR3aa: CAISGLAGYNEQFF
CDR3nt: TGTGCCATCTCGGGACTAGCGGGATACAATGAGCAGTTCTTC

d_gene: TRBD1
v_gene: TRBV6-5
abundance: NA
len: 15
j_gene: TRBJ2-3
CDR3aa: CASSYSGKGAGTQYF
CDR3nt: TGTGCCAGCAGTTACTCGGGAAAGGGGGCGGGTACGCAGTATTTT

d_gene: NA
v_gene: TRBV7-9
abundance: few
len: 17
j_gene: TRBJ2-6
CDR3aa: CASSLRQEYSGANVLTF
CDR3nt: TGTGCCAGCAGCTTAAGACAGGAGTATTCTGGGGCCAACGTCCTGACTTTC

d_gene: TRBD1
v_gene: TRBV4-1
abundance: NA
len: 15
j_gene: TRBJ2-3
CDR3aa: CASSQRTGDADTQYF
CDR3nt: TGCGCCAGCAGCCAGCGTACAGGGGACGCAGATACGCAGTATTTT

d_gene: NA
v_gene: TRBV27
abundance: NA
len: 17
j_gene: TRBJ2-3
CDR3aa: CASRPKQGYASTDTQYF
CDR3nt: TGTGCCAGCAGGCCCAAACAGGGTTACGCTAGCACAGATACGCAGTATTTT

d_gene: NA
v_gene: TRBV6-5
abundance: NA
len: 13
j_gene: TRBJ1-2
CDR3aa: CASSYSWDSGYTF
CDR3nt: TGTGCCAGCAGTTACTCCTGGGACTCTGGCTACACCTTC

d_gene: NA
v_gene: TRBV4-3
abundance: few
len: 13
j_gene: TRBJ2-7
CDR3aa: CASSQESGSEQYF
CDR3nt: TGCGCCAGCAGCCAAGAGTCCGGGTCCGAGCAGTACTTC

d_gene: NA
v_gene: TRBV28
abundance: NA
len: 13
j_gene: TRBJ2-5
CDR3aa: CASREGGIKTQYF
CDR3nt: TGTGCCAGCAGAGAGGGGGGGATAAAGACCCAGTACTTC

d_gene: NA
v_gene: TRBV6-5
abundance: few
len: 13
j_gene: TRBJ2-3
CDR3aa: CASGRSYTDTQYF
CDR3nt: TGTGCCAGCGGGAGGAGTTACACAGATACGCAGTATTTT